A selection of T cell receptor beta chains follows, all from one sample in a study of T cells in tuberculosis. Assay: immunoSEQ multiplex PCR; the TCRdb copy retains only in-frame clones and omits some. The sample holds about 5,500 clones; approximately 97% are singletons and the top ten take around a tenth. Sample: PBMCs, taken at tuberculosis diagnosis. These receptors all come from an adult with tuberculosis. CDR3s include the opening cysteine and the closing phenylalanine or tryptophan. A D gene is named only where the DNA matches it firmly. A row's size may be missing; if present it is once, few, many or a size class.

CDR3: CARRGTSGESNEQFF; DNA: TGTGCCAGAAGAGGGACTAGCGGGGAATCCAATGAGCAGTTCTTC; V: TRBV2; D: TRBD2; J: TRBJ2-1; size: -
CDR3: CASSPPAGEQYF; DNA: TGTGCCAGCAGCCCCCCAGCAGGCGAGCAGTACTTC; V: TRBV11-2; D: -; J: TRBJ2-7; size: -
CDR3: CASSVTHTGPTYEQYF; DNA: TGCGCCAGCAGTGTCACCCATACAGGGCCTACCTACGAGCAGTACTTC; V: TRBV10-2; D: -; J: TRBJ2-7; size: -
CDR3: CASSPAPGLEYEQYF; DNA: TGTGCCAGCTCACCAGCGCCGGGACTAGAGTACGAGCAGTACTTC; V: TRBV18; D: TRBD2; J: TRBJ2-7; size: -
CDR3: CASSHPTAFF; DNA: TGTGCCAGCAGCCACCCTACTGCTTTCTTT; V: TRBV6-1; D: -; J: TRBJ1-1; size: -
CDR3: CASSEARARVTPYEQYF; DNA: TGTGCCAGCAGTGAAGCCCGGGCCAGGGTAACTCCCTACGAGCAGTACTTC; V: TRBV6-1; D: -; J: TRBJ2-7; size: once
CDR3: CASNCGGESCEQFF; DNA: TGTGCCAGCAACTGCGGGGGAGAGAGTTGTGAGCAGTTCTTC; V: TRBV6-4; D: TRBD2; J: TRBJ2-1; size: -
CDR3: CASSSTAESGNTIYF; DNA: TGTGCCAGCAGCTCGACAGCCGAATCTGGAAACACCATATATTTT; V: TRBV7-7; D: -; J: TRBJ1-3; size: -
CDR3: CASSSLQGTKNIQYF; DNA: TGTGCCAGCAGTTCTTTACAGGGGACCAAAAACATTCAGTACTTC; V: TRBV5-6; D: TRBD1; J: TRBJ2-4; size: -
CDR3: CASGEGDRLPYEQYF; DNA: TGTGCCAGCGGCGAGGGGGACAGGCTCCCCTACGAGCAGTACTTC; V: TRBV27; D: TRBD1; J: TRBJ2-7; size: -
CDR3: CASSVEGAEAFF; DNA: TGTGCCAGCAGCGTGGAAGGGGCTGAAGCTTTCTTT; V: TRBV9; D: -; J: TRBJ1-1; size: -
CDR3: CASSSPGVTGIESYEQYF; DNA: TGTGCCAGCAGCTCCCCTGGGGTGACAGGGATTGAGTCCTACGAGCAGTACTTC; V: TRBV7-9; D: TRBD1; J: TRBJ2-7; size: -
CDR3: CASSVGQAHGYTF; DNA: TGTGCCAGCAGCGTAGGGCAGGCCCATGGCTACACCTTC; V: TRBV9; D: -; J: TRBJ1-2; size: -
CDR3: CASTIGVETQYF; DNA: TGTGCCAGCACCATAGGGGTCGAGACCCAGTACTTC; V: TRBV6-6; D: -; J: TRBJ2-5; size: -
CDR3: CASSPTGEFHEQYF; DNA: TGCGCCAGCAGCCCGACAGGGGAGTTCCACGAGCAGTACTTC; V: TRBV5-1; D: TRBD1; J: TRBJ2-7; size: -
CDR3: CASRPRQNTEAFF; DNA: TGTGCCAGCAGACCCCGACAGAACACTGAAGCTTTCTTT; V: TRBV6-5; D: -; J: TRBJ1-1; size: once
CDR3: CASSFAMNQPQHF; DNA: TGTGCCAGCAGCTTCGCGATGAATCAGCCCCAGCATTTT; V: TRBV7-6; D: -; J: TRBJ1-5; size: -
CDR3: CASSEGRGHGYTF; DNA: TGTGCCAGCAGTGAGGGCAGGGGACATGGCTACACCTTC; V: TRBV6-1; D: -; J: TRBJ1-2; size: once
CDR3: CASRETSGGGYGEQFF; DNA: TGTGCCAGCAGGGAGACTAGCGGGGGGGGTTACGGTGAGCAGTTCTTC; V: TRBV2; D: TRBD2; J: TRBJ2-1; size: -
CDR3: CASSLGDEQYF; DNA: TGTGCCAGCAGCCTAGGGGACGAGCAGTACTTC; V: TRBV6-6; D: -; J: TRBJ2-7; size: -
CDR3: CASSESRAGGPSYNEQFF; DNA: TGTGCCAGCAGTGAATCCCGAGCGGGAGGCCCTTCGTACAATGAGCAGTTCTTC; V: TRBV25-1; D: TRBD2; J: TRBJ2-1; size: few
CDR3: CASSLRGAPYNEQFF; DNA: TGTGCCAGCAGCTTACGGGGGGCGCCTTACAATGAGCAGTTCTTC; V: TRBV7-8; D: -; J: TRBJ2-1; size: once
CDR3: CASSLGDSPGNTEAFF; DNA: TGCGCCAGCAGCTTGGGGGACAGCCCGGGGAACACTGAAGCTTTCTTT; V: TRBV5-1; D: TRBD1; J: TRBJ1-1; size: -
CDR3: CAWRYTGTDFNYGYTF; DNA: TGTGCCTGGAGGTACACCGGGACAGATTTTAACTATGGCTACACCTTC; V: TRBV30; D: TRBD1; J: TRBJ1-2; size: few
CDR3: CASSYSSSGGDNEQFF; DNA: TGTGCCAGCAGTTACTCGAGTAGCGGGGGAGACAATGAGCAGTTCTTC; V: TRBV6-5; D: TRBD2; J: TRBJ2-1; size: -
CDR3: CASSPRGDANTGELFF; DNA: TGTGCCAGCAGCCCCCGGGGAGACGCGAACACCGGGGAGCTGTTTTTT; V: TRBV9; D: -; J: TRBJ2-2; size: -
CDR3: CASSPTGLAGEETQYF; DNA: TGCGCCAGCAGCCCGACGGGACTAGCGGGGGAAGAGACCCAGTACTTC; V: TRBV5-1; D: TRBD2; J: TRBJ2-5; size: -
CDR3: CASGLVSRQGKGETQYF; DNA: TGTGCTAGTGGTTTGGTCTCCAGGCAGGGAAAAGGGGAGACCCAGTACTTC; V: TRBV12-5; D: -; J: TRBJ2-5; size: -
CDR3: CAWSPGGRGTIYF; DNA: TGTGCCTGGAGCCCCGGGGGTCGGGGGACCATATATTTT; V: TRBV30; D: -; J: TRBJ1-3; size: -
CDR3: CTSSVRGETQYF; DNA: TGCACCAGCAGCGTTCGAGGGGAGACCCAGTACTTC; V: TRBV1; D: -; J: TRBJ2-5; size: -
CDR3: CASSMTGTSGNTIYF; DNA: TGCGCCAGCAGCATGACAGGGACCTCTGGAAACACCATATATTTT; V: TRBV5-1; D: TRBD1; J: TRBJ1-3; size: -
CDR3: CASRSYNSPLHF; DNA: TGTGCCAGCAGGTCTTATAATTCACCCCTCCACTTT; V: TRBV6-5; D: -; J: TRBJ1-6; size: -